These 14 T cell receptor beta chains share one sample of origin, sequenced in a study of blood T cell repertoires in COVID-19. TCRdb's copy holds only in-frame clones and misses some; the assay was immunoSEQ multiplex PCR. The data hold around 230,000 clones, with 75% to 90% observed a single time. Sequencing was carried out using peripheral blood. These receptors came from a man aged 25 to 40 who had recovered from COVID-19.

This sequence joins TRBV4-2 and TRBJ2-3; D gene ambiguous. Trimming stripped 4 bases from V and 7 bases from J, with 21 bases between. Germline V gives CDR1 LGHNA, CDR2 YNFKEQ. The CDR3 spans 16 residues. In DNA form, the CDR3 reads TGTGCCAGCAGCCTAGATCCAGGTGATCTTCCCAATACGCAGTATTTT. Translated: CASSLDPGDLPNTQYF.

This clone was detected only once. The chain combines TRBV10-1 with TRBJ2-7; TRBD1 matches at 8 bases. The CDR3 spans 13 residues. The V gene end was trimmed by 3 bases and the J gene end by 7 bases; junction bases not matched to a gene: 5. From germline, CDR1 is WNHNN and CDR2 SYGVQD (reference sequence). The CDR3 bases are TGCGCCAGCAGTGATCAGGGGGCTGGGGAGCAGTACTTC. It yields the protein CASSDQGAGEQYF.

The rearrangement joins TRBV2 to TRBJ2-2; TRBD1 matches at 7 bases. J gave up 3 bases and V 9 bases, and 7 bases lay outside the gene matches. This CDR3 is 14 amino acids long. Germline V CDR1 and CDR2: SNHLY, FYNNEI. CDR3 nucleotides: TGTGCCAGTTGGACAGGCCCTGACACCGGGGAGCTGTTTTTT. Translated: CASWTGPDTGELFF.

This clone was recorded only once. The chain has TRBV7-2 and TRBJ2-1, with TRBD2 identical over 8 bases. V lost 8 bases and J lost 3; bases outside the gene matches: 3. This CDR3 comprises 13 residues. Germline V gene sequence: CDR1 SGHTA, CDR2 FQGNSA. The CDR3 protein is CASQRGNYNEQFF. Here the CDR3 DNA reads TGTGCCAGCCAGCGGGGGAACTACAATGAGCAGTTCTTC.

The CDR3 sequence is CASSMGFGALNTEAFF. CDR3 sequence (DNA): TGTGCCAGTAGTATGGGTTTTGGGGCACTGAACACTGAAGCTTTCTTT. The genes are TRBV19 and TRBJ1-1; weak D call: TRBD1 (5 bases). Trimming pared 3 bases from V and 0 bases from J, leaving 14 bases between. CDR3 length equals 16 residues. Looked up from germline, CDR1 is LNHDA and CDR2 is SQIVND (reference sequence).

The chain recombines TRBV30 with TRBJ2-1; TRBD2 matches at 9 bases. The CDR3 has 13 residues. Per the germline V gene, CDR1 is GTSNPN and CDR2 is SVGIG (reference sequence). Trimming took 4 bases from V and 6 from J; bases not matched to a gene: 4. The chain's CDR3 is CAWKRGVGNEQFF. The CDR3 DNA reads TGTGCCTGGAAGCGGGGGGTGGGCAATGAGCAGTTCTTC. Based on the CDR3 plus reference TRBV30 and TRBJ2-1, the full variable domain is SQTIHQWPATLVQPVGSPLSLECTVEGTSNPNLYWYRQAAGRGLQLLFYSVGIGQISSEVPQNLSASRPQDRQFILSSKKLLLSDSGFYLCAWKRGVGNEQFFGPGTRLTVL.

This clone was observed a single time. This chain uses TRBV19 with TRBJ2-3, with TRBD2 matching 10 bases. Germline CDR1 reads LNHDA; CDR2 reads SQIVND (reference sequence). With 7 bases clipped from V and 4 bases from J, the junction kept 11 bases outside the gene matches. The CDR3 runs to 16 residues. The CDR3 is CASKSGGAESADTQYF. In nucleotides, the CDR3 is TGTGCCAGTAAAAGCGGGGGGGCTGAAAGCGCAGATACGCAGTATTTT.

Regarding this clone: A read error may produce the germline difference seen at one junction end. This chain joins TRBV7-6 and TRBJ1-1, with D maybe TRBD1 (5 bases). Germline lookup yields CDR1 SGHVS and CDR2 FNYEAQ. This CDR3 is 17 amino acids long. CDR3 loop: CANSLGSGRARRTEAFF. The CDR3, as DNA: TGTGCCAACAGCTTAGGATCGGGCAGGGCGAGACGCACTGAAGCTTTCTTT.

The chain couples TRBV5-4 to TRBJ2-7; D ambiguous. The V and J ends lost 2 bases and 3 bases respectively, with 6 bases between them. CDR1 and CDR2 from the germline V gene are SGHNT and YYREEE (reference sequence). This CDR3 spans 12 amino acids. The CDR3 DNA reads TGTGCCAGCAGCTTCTCGGGCTACGAGCAGTACTTC. It codes for CASSFSGYEQYF. The variable domain in full, completed from reference TRBV5-4 and TRBJ2-7, reads ETGVTQSPTHLIKTRGQQVTLRCSSQSGHNTVSWYQQALGQGPQFIFQYYREEENGRGNFPPRFSGLQFPNYSSELNVNALELDDSALYLCASSFSGYEQYFGPGTRLTVT.

This clone showed up just a few times. The rearrangement links TRBV5-1 to TRBJ2-5; D might be TRBD1 (6 bases). The V end was cut by 4 bases, the J end by 4 bases, with 17 bases between. The germline CDR1 and CDR2 sequences are SGHRS and YFSETQ. This CDR3 region has 15 residues. The CDR3 reads CASSTADRIGETQYF. The DNA of the CDR3 is TGCGCCAGCAGCACGGCCGACAGGATAGGAGAGACCCAGTACTTC. The variable domain in full, with the rest retrieved from reference TRBV5-1 and TRBJ2-5, is KAGVTQTPRYLIKTRGQQVTLSCSPISGHRSVSWYQQTPGQGLQFLFEYFSETQRNKGNFPGRFSGRQFSNSRSEMNVSTLELGDSALYLCASSTADRIGETQYFGPGTRLLVL.

This clone is a singleton in its sample. V gene TRBV4-3 combines with J gene TRBJ2-7; 15 positions agree with TRBD2. The germline CDR1 and CDR2 sequences are LGHNA and YSLEER. V lost 4 bases, J lost 0 bases, and 4 bases stayed unmatched. The CDR3 spans 17 residues. The CDR3 sequence: CASSRGLAGGSSYEQYF. The CDR3 DNA reads as TGCGCCAGCAGCCGCGGACTAGCGGGGGGGAGCTCCTACGAGCAGTACTTC.

This clone was counted a single time. The chain is built from TRBV5-8 and TRBJ2-3, with TRBD2 identical over 11 bases. The CDR3 runs 18 residues. The V segment lost 5 bases and the J segment 3 bases; nucleotides outside the gene matches: 14. The V gene's germline CDR1 is SGHTS and CDR2 YDEGEE. The CDR3 protein is CASSFGHTSGGGTDTQYF. CDR3 DNA: TGTGCCAGCAGTTTTGGGCATACTAGCGGGGGAGGGACAGATACGCAGTATTTT.

The chain carries TRBV19 and TRBJ2-7, with 9 bases lining up with TRBD1. J lost 6 bases, V lost 5 bases, and 11 bases had no gene match. CDR3 length equals 15 residues. Germline CDR1 LNHDA, CDR2 SQIVND (reference sequence). The CDR3: CASSSYGTGTSEQYF. In DNA, the CDR3 is TGTGCCAGTAGTTCGTACGGGACAGGGACCTCCGAGCAGTACTTC.

J is TRBJ1-2 and V is TRBV11-2; the D gene is possibly TRBD1 (5 bases). Trimming stripped 7 bases from V and 2 bases from J, with 17 bases between. CDR1 is SGHAT and CDR2 is FQNNGV in the germline V gene. The CDR3 contains 15 residues. This chain's CDR3 is CASNSLGRENYGYTF. The DNA for the CDR3 is TGTGCCAGCAACTCCTTGGGGCGGGAGAACTATGGCTACACCTTC.